These T cell receptor beta chains were read from a single sample in a study of cytomegalovirus exposure and HLA in healthy donors. Clones were sequenced by immunoSEQ multiplex PCR, and TCRdb holds only the in-frame ones, with some missing. The sample records around 90,000 clones, 82% being singletons. The sample comprised PBMCs. The source is a man between 50 and 59 years old in good health and CMV-seronegative. CDR3s include the opening cysteine and the closing phenylalanine or tryptophan. A D gene is named only where the DNA matches it firmly.

j_call | v_call | d_call | cdr3_aa | cdr3_nt
TRBJ2-5 | TRBV28 | TRBD2 | CASSEGGTGLEETQYF | TGTGCCAGCAGTGAGGGAGGGACGGGACTCGAAGAGACCCAGTACTTC
TRBJ2-5 | TRBV19 | TRBD1 | CASSFRQGAWETQYF | TGTGCCAGTAGTTTCCGACAGGGGGCGTGGGAGACCCAGTACTTC
TRBJ2-7 | TRBV5-1 | NA | CASSLVAGYEQYF | TGCGCCAGCAGCTTGGTGGCAGGGTACGAGCAGTACTTC
TRBJ2-2 | TRBV7-9 | TRBD1 | CASSPPGQGDTGELFF | TGTGCCAGCAGCCCGCCGGGACAGGGGGACACCGGGGAGCTGTTTTTT
TRBJ2-1 | TRBV5-1 | NA | CASSLSAGNEQFF | TGCGCCAGCAGCTTAAGCGCGGGCAATGAGCAGTTCTTC
TRBJ2-6 | TRBV29-1 | TRBD1 | CSVESQGISGANVLTF | TGCAGCGTTGAATCACAGGGGATCTCTGGGGCCAACGTCCTGACTTTC
TRBJ1-3 | TRBV5-1 | TRBD1 | CASSPGQGSGNTIYF | TGCGCCAGCAGCCCGGGACAGGGATCTGGAAACACCATATATTTT
TRBJ2-6 | TRBV4-3 | NA | CASSQGVTFGANVLTF | TGCGCCAGCAGCCAGGGTGTGACTTTTGGGGCCAACGTCCTGACTTTC
TRBJ1-5 | TRBV19 | TRBD1 | CASSGTGGSQPQHF | TGTGCCAGTAGCGGGACAGGGGGGAGCCAGCCCCAGCATTTT
TRBJ2-5 | TRBV5-8 | TRBD1 | CASSSAGTGISETQYF | TGTGCCAGCAGCTCCGCCGGGACAGGGATTTCAGAGACCCAGTACTTC
TRBJ1-2 | TRBV29-1 | NA | CSAGTHTF | TGCAGCGCTGGGACACACACCTTC
TRBJ2-7 | TRBV14 | NA | CASSVLAPGGSHEQYF | TGTGCCAGCAGCGTACTAGCGCCCGGGGGCTCCCACGAGCAGTACTTC
TRBJ1-2 | TRBV5-1 | NA | CASSLEQGWIRGYTF | TGCGCCAGCAGCTTGGAGCAGGGGTGGATTCGAGGCTACACCTTC
TRBJ1-1 | TRBV5-5 | TRBD1 | CASSLEAAGGLTEAFF | TGTGCCAGCAGCTTGGAGGCCGCAGGGGGATTAACTGAAGCTTTCTTT
TRBJ1-5 | TRBV6-1 | TRBD1 | CASTWGRGSYQPQHF | TGTGCCAGCACCTGGGGCAGGGGGTCTTATCAGCCCCAGCATTTT
TRBJ2-2 | TRBV19 | NA | CASSIARNTGELFF | TGTGCCAGTAGTATAGCCCGGAACACCGGGGAGCTGTTTTTT
TRBJ1-1 | TRBV28 | TRBD1 | CASSLLGTGALGFF | TGTGCCAGCAGTTTATTGGGGACAGGGGCCCTAGGTTTCTTT
TRBJ1-1 | TRBV7-9 | NA | CASSPTPRVDNTEAFF | TGTGCCAGCAGCCCGACCCCCAGGGTGGATAACACTGAAGCTTTCTTT